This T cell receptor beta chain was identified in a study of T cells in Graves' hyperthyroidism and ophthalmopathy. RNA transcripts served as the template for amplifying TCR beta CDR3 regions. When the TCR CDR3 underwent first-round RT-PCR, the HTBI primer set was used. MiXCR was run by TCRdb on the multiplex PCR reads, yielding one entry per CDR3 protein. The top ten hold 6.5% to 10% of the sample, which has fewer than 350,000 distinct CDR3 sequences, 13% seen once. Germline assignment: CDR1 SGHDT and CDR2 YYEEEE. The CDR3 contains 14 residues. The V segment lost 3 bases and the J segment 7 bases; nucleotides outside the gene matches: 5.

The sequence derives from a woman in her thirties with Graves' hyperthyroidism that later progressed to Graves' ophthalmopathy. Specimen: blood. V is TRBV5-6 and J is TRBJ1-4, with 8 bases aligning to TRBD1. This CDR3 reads CASSSGGEVEKLFF. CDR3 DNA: TGTGCCAGCAGCTCAGGGGGCGAGGTTGAAAAACTGTTTTTT.